The 8 T cell receptor beta chains reported below all come from one sample, sequenced in a study of blood T cell repertoires in COVID-19. Using immunoSEQ multiplex PCR, the repertoire was profiled, and TCRdb retains in-frame clones only, with some absent. Among around 260,000 clones, around 87% were seen once, and the ten largest hold over 2%. Sequencing was done on a sample of peripheral blood. The receptors derive from a woman in her fifties or sixties with acute or convalescent COVID-19.

This clone appeared many times. The J gene is TRBJ2-7, the V gene TRBV6-5, with 10 bases fitting TRBD2. Germline CDR1 is MNHEY and CDR2 is SVGAGI. V was pared by 10 bases and J by 1 base, with 7 bases of the junction left unmatched. The CDR3 totals 14 residues. CDR3 nucleotides: TGTGCCACCAACTTAGCGGGAGGATCCTACGAGCAGTACTTC. Residues: CATNLAGGSYEQYF.

V and J are TRBV7-9 and TRBJ2-5, with D tentatively TRBD1 (6 bases). The V end was cut by 1 base, the J end by 4 bases, with 19 bases between. CDR1 and CDR2 (germline): SEHNR, FQNEAQ (reference sequence). The CDR3 runs 17 residues. The CDR3: CASSLGWLPAGAETQYF. CDR3 sequence (DNA): TGTGCCAGCAGCTTAGGGTGGCTACCCGCAGGGGCAGAGACCCAGTACTTC.

V and J are TRBV5-1 and TRBJ2-1; 7 positions match TRBD1. The germline V gene has CDR1 SGHRS and CDR2 YFSETQ. V was clipped by 3 bases and J by 2 bases; unmatched bases: 8. The CDR3 totals 16 residues. Here the CDR3 reads CASSSPRDRPYNEQFF. In DNA form, the CDR3 reads TGCGCCAGCAGCTCCCCCCGGGACAGACCCTACAATGAGCAGTTCTTC.

The chain couples TRBV9 to TRBJ2-7; 11 bases match TRBD2. CDR3 length: 15 residues. Per germline, CDR1 SGDLS and CDR2 YYNGEE. V was pared by 0 bases and J by 7 bases, with 6 bases of the junction left unmatched. CDR3 in amino acids: CASSVGISGRGEQYF. The CDR3 DNA is TGTGCCAGCAGCGTAGGAATTAGCGGGAGGGGGGAGCAGTACTTC.

The chain has TRBV27 and TRBJ1-5; 8 bases line up with TRBD1. With 4 bases clipped from V and 5 bases from J, the junction kept 7 bases outside the gene matches. Germline assignment: CDR1 MNHEY and CDR2 SMNVEV (reference sequence). CDR3 length: 15 residues. The CDR3 bases are TGTGCCAGCAGTTCTCAGGGGGCCAGACATCAGCCCCAGCATTTT. Translated: CASSSQGARHQPQHF.

This clone turned up a few times. The chain combines TRBV10-3 with TRBJ2-7; 10 bases are a match to TRBD1. Germline V gene sequence: CDR1 ENHRY, CDR2 SYGVKD. J gave up 6 bases and V 3 bases, and 5 bases lay outside the gene matches. The CDR3 consists of 14 residues. CDR3 nucleotides: TGTGCCATCAGTGATCGGGACAGGGGAGCCGAGCAGTACTTC. Residues: CAISDRDRGAEQYF.

The chain employs TRBV19 and TRBJ2-7; maybe TRBD2 (5 bases). The CDR3 has 12 residues. V shed 9 bases and J shed 3 bases, with 12 bases lying between them. CDR1 and CDR2 (germline): LNHDA, SQIVND (reference sequence). The CDR3 spells CASSEGFYEQYF. CDR3 nucleotides: TGTGCCAGCAGCGAGGGTTTCTACGAGCAGTACTTC. Variable domain in full (rest from reference TRBV19 and TRBJ2-7): DGGITQSPKYLFRKEGQNVTLSCEQNLNHDAMYWYRQDPGQGLRLIYYSQIVNDFQKGDIAEGYSVSREKKESFPLTVTSAQKNPTAFYLCASSEGFYEQYFGPGTRLTVT.

The rearrangement joins TRBV24-1 to TRBJ2-5, with 9 bases fitting TRBD1. Germline V gene lookup returns CDR1 KGHDR and CDR2 SFDVKD. This CDR3 contains 16 residues. V gave up 3 bases and J gave up 5 bases; unmatched junction bases: 9. CDR3 residues: CATSDPKQGAVETQYF. CDR3 in DNA: TGTGCCACCAGTGATCCGAAACAGGGGGCGGTTGAGACCCAGTACTTC.